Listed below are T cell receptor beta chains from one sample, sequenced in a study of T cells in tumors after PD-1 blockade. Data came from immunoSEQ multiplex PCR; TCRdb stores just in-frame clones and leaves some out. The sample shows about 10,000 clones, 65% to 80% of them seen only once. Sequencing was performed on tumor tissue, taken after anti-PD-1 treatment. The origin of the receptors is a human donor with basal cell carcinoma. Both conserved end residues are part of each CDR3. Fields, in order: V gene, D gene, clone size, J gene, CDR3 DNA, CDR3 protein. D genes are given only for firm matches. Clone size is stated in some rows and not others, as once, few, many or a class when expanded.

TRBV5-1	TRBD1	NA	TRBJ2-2	TGCGCCAGCAGACCTTCCGGGACAGGGGTTACCGGGGAGCTGTTTTTT	CASRPSGTGVTGELFF
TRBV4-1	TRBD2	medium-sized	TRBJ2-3	TGCGCCAGCAGCCAAGATTCGAGCGGGGGCCTCACAGATACGCAGTATTTT	CASSQDSSGGLTDTQYF
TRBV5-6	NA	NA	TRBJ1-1	TGTGCCAGCAGCTTAGGATCAGAGATTATGAACACTGAAGCTTTCTTT	CASSLGSEIMNTEAFF
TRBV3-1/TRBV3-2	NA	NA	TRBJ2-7	TGTGCCAGCAGCCAAGATTGGGAGCGCGAGCAGTACTTC	CASSQDWEREQYF
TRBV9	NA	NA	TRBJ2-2	TGTGCCAGCACCCTAGACCGGGAAGTCAGCGGGGAGCTGTTTTTT	CASTLDREVSGELFF
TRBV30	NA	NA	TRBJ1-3	TGTGCCTGGAGTGTAGGGGACCGGTACCAGCTGTATGGAAACACCATATATTTT	CAWSVGDRYQLYGNTIYF
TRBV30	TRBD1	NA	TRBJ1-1	TGTGCCTGGAGTGTAGAGGGGGCGCGTGGTGAAGCTTTCTTT	CAWSVEGARGEAFF
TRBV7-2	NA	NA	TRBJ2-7	TGTGCCAGCAGCCCCAGTCGGGGGGCCCTCGAGCAGTACTTC	CASSPSRGALEQYF
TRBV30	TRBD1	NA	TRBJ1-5	TGTGCCTGGAGTCTCACGGAAGGACAGGGGATCCAGCCCCAGCATTTT	CAWSLTEGQGIQPQHF
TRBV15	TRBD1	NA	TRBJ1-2	TGTGCCACCAGCAGGGACAGGGCTGGCTATGGCTACACCTTC	CATSRDRAGYGYTF
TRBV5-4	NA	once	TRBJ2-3	TGTGCCAGCAGCTCGGAGATAGGGGCAGATACGCAGTATTTT	CASSSEIGADTQYF
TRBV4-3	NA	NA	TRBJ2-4	TGCGCCAGCAGCCAGGGGGGGCACAGCAAAAACATTCAGTACTTC	CASSQGGHSKNIQYF
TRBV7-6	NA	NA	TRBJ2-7	TGTGCCAGCAGCTTAGGAGCGGGGAGACAGGGGCACATTCAGCAGTACTTC	CASSLGAGRQGHIQQYF
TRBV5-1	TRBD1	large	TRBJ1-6	TGCGCCAGCAGATCACTCAGGGGGGATGCCCTCCACTTT	CASRSLRGDALHF
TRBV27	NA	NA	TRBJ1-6	TGTGCCAGCAACCATTATAATTCACCCCTCCACTTT	CASNHYNSPLHF
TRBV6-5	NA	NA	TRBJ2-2	TGTGCCAGCGGACGGACTAACACCGGGGAGCTGTTTTTT	CASGRTNTGELFF
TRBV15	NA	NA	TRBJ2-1	TGTGCCACCAGCAGAGTGAAGGGCCAAAACAATGAGCAGTTCTTC	CATSRVKGQNNEQFF
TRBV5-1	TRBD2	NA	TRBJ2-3	TGCGCCAGCAGCGGGACTAGCGGGAGCGTAGATACGCAGTATTTT	CASSGTSGSVDTQYF
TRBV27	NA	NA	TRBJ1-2	TGTGCCAGCAGTCGGACTGGGGGGCCGGGCTATGGCTACACCTTC	CASSRTGGPGYGYTF
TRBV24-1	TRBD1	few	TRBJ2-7	TGTGCCACCAGTGGCGGAAGGACAGGTATAGACGAGCAGTACTTC	CATSGGRTGIDEQYF
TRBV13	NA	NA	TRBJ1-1	TGTGCCAGCCGCCGGGGCGCAGGAACTGAAGCTTTCTTT	CASRRGAGTEAFF
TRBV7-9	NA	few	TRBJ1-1	TGTGCCAGCAGCCCGATTATCCAGGGGACTGAAGCTTTCTTT	CASSPIIQGTEAFF
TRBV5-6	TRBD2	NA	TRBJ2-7	TGTGCCAGCAGCTTTGATCCCGGAGTGGGGAGGGGCCAGTACTTC	CASSFDPGVGRGQYF
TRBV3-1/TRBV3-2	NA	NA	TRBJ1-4	TGTGCCAGCAGCCAAGTCGGAGGGGCGGGGGAAAGTGAAAAACTGTTTTTT	CASSQVGGAGESEKLFF
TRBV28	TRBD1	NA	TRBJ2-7	TGTGCCAGCATAAGGGACAGGGTGTCGGGCGAGCAGTACTTC	CASIRDRVSGEQYF
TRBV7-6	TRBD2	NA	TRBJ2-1	TGTGCCAGCAGCTCACGACTAGCGGGGGGGGATGAGCAGTTCTTC	CASSSRLAGGDEQFF
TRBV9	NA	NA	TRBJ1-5	TGTGCCAGCAGCGTAGCCGGAGGGCAGCCCCAGCATTTT	CASSVAGGQPQHF
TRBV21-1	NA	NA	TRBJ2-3	TGTGCCAGCAGCCCCCGTGGGGGAGAGAGCACAGATACGCAGTATTTT	CASSPRGGESTDTQYF
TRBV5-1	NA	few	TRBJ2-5	TGCGCCAGCAGCCGGTTAGCGCCGCCCCAAGAGACCCAGTACTTC	CASSRLAPPQETQYF
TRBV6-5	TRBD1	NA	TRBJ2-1	TGTGCCAGCACCTGGGACAGAGACTACAATGAGCAGTTCTTC	CASTWDRDYNEQFF
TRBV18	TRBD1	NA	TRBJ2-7	TGTGCCAGCTCACCGAGGACAGGGGGCGGAAGCAGCGAGCAGTACTTC	CASSPRTGGGSSEQYF
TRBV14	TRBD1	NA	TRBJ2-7	TGTGCCAGCAGCAAGGGGCCCCTACAGGGGATCTCATACGAGCAGTACTTC	CASSKGPLQGISYEQYF
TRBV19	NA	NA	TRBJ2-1	TGTGCCAGTAGTGGAACAGAGTTGCAACAGTTCTTC	CASSGTELQQFF
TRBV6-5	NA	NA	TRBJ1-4	TGTGCCAGCACCCCTAAGGGGGCAACTAATGAAAAACTGTTTTTT	CASTPKGATNEKLFF
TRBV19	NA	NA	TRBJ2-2	TGTGCCAGTAGTAACGGCGCGAACACCGGGGAGCTGTTTTTT	CASSNGANTGELFF
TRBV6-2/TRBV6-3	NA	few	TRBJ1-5	TGTGCCAGCAGTTACGAGACGGCATATAGCAATCAGCCCCAGCATTTT	CASSYETAYSNQPQHF
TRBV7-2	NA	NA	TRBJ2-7	TGTGCCAGCAGCTTTACACAGGGCTACGAGCAGTACTTC	CASSFTQGYEQYF
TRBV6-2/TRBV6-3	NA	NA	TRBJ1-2	TGTGCCAGCAGTTACGGCGGGGGCCAAGGCTACACCTTC	CASSYGGGQGYTF
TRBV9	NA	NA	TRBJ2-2	TGTGCCAGCAGCCAGGACAGAAGGGAGCTGTTTTTT	CASSQDRRELFF
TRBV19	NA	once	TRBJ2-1	TGTGCCAGTAGTATAGGGGGCAATGAGCAGTTCTTC	CASSIGGNEQFF
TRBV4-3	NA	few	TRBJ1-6	TGCGCCAGCGAGGTAGGACAGCGAAATTCACCCCTCCACTTT	CASEVGQRNSPLHF